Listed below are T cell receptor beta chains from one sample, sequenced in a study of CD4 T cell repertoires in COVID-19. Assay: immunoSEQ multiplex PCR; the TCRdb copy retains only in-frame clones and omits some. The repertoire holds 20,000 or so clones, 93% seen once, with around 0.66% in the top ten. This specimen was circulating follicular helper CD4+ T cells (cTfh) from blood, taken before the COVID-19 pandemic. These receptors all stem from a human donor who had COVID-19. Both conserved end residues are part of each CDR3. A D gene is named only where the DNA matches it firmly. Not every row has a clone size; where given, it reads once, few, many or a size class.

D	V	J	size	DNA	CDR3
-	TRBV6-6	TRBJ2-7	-	TGTGCCAGCAGTTACGGGTCAGGGGGGAACGAGCAGTACTTC	CASSYGSGGNEQYF
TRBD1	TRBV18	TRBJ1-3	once	TGTGCCAGCTCACCAAGATCCGGGACAGAGGGAAACACCATATATTTT	CASSPRSGTEGNTIYF
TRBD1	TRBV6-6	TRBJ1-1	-	TGTGCCAGCAGAAAGACAGGGGACATGAACACTGAAGCTTTCTTT	CASRKTGDMNTEAFF
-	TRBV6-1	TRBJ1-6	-	TGTGCCAGCACTTGGGGGGTTACTAATTCACCCCTCCACTTT	CASTWGVTNSPLHF
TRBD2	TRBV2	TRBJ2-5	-	TGTGCCAGCAGGAAGGGACTAGCGGAGACCCAGTACTTC	CASRKGLAETQYF
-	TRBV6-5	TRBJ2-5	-	TGTGCCAGCAGTTACTCTGCGGGGAGGGGGAGAGAGACCCAGTACTTC	CASSYSAGRGRETQYF
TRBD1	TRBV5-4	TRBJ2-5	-	TGTGCCAGCAGCTCCCCGACAGGGGTGGATGGGTCCCAGTACTTC	CASSSPTGVDGSQYF
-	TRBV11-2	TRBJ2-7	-	TGTGCCAGCAGCTTAGATCAGGGGCTTACGAGCTCCTACGAGCAGTACTTC	CASSLDQGLTSSYEQYF
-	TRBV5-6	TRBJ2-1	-	TGTGCCAGCAGCTTTGACAGTTACTACAATGAGCAGTTCTTC	CASSFDSYYNEQFF
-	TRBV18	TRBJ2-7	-	TGTGCCAGCTCACCACTTACGGGAGCCCCCTACGAGCAGTACTTC	CASSPLTGAPYEQYF
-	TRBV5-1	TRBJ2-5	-	TGCGCCAGCAGCTTGGCCATGGAGGGTGAGACCCAGTACTTC	CASSLAMEGETQYF
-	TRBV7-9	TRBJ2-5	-	TGTGCCAGCAGCTTAGATTACCCAGGGGGGTTTCTCAAGACCCAGTACTTC	CASSLDYPGGFLKTQYF
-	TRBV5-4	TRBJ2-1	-	TGTGCCAGCAGCTTATACGAGAGCGGGCCCTACAATGAGCAGTTCTTC	CASSLYESGPYNEQFF
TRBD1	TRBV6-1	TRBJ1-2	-	TGTGCCAGCAAGAACAGGGGTGGAAATGGCTACACCTTC	CASKNRGGNGYTF
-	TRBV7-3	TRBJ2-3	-	TGTGCCAGCAGCTCGGGTCCGGATACGCAGTATTTT	CASSSGPDTQYF
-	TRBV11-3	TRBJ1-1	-	TGTGCCAGCAGCTTACTAGGGAACACTGAAGCTTTCTTT	CASSLLGNTEAFF
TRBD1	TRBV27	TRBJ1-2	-	TGTGCCAGCAGTAACAGGGGGGATGGCTACACCTTC	CASSNRGDGYTF
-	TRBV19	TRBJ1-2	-	TGTGCCAGCGATAGAGAGGGCTATGGCTACACCTTC	CASDREGYGYTF
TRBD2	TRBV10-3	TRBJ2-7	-	TGTGCCATCAGTGAGTCGGCGACTAGCGGATACGAGCAGTACTTC	CAISESATSGYEQYF
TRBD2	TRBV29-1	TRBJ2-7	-	TGCAGCGCTACCCCGGGAGGTAATCTCCTCGAGCAGTACTTC	CSATPGGNLLEQYF
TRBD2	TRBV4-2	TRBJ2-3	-	TGTGCCAGCCAGAAACTAGCGGGAGGCCCCACAGATACGCAGTATTTT	CASQKLAGGPTDTQYF
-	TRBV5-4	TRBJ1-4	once	TGTGCCAGCACCCCGCGGCAGGGAGGGCGAACTAATGAAAAACTGTTTTTT	CASTPRQGGRTNEKLFF
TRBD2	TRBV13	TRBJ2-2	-	TGTGCCAGCAGCCGTTCCCGACTAGCGGGGGGGCGAATCGGGGAGCTGTTTTTT	CASSRSRLAGGRIGELFF
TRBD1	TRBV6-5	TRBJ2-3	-	TGTGCCAGCAGCCGAGGACAGGGAGGTAATACGCAGTATTTT	CASSRGQGGNTQYF
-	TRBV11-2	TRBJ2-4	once	TGTGCCAGCAGCTATGGACGCAGGGAAAACATTCAGTACTTC	CASSYGRRENIQYF
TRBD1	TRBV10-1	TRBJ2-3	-	TGCGCCAGCAGTGAGTCTATGACAGGGGCGGAGACGCAGTATTTT	CASSESMTGAETQYF
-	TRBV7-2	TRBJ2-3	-	TGTGCCAGCAGCTTAGGAGCGGCGCAGTATTTT	CASSLGAAQYF
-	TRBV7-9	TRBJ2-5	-	TGTGCCAGCAGCTTAAAGCAGGCCCAGTACTTC	CASSLKQAQYF